These 18 T cell receptor beta chains were sequenced from one sample in a study of cytomegalovirus exposure and HLA in healthy donors. It was with 60 Vbeta and 13 Jbeta primers that the PCR ran. The data were produced by immunoSEQ multiplex PCR, yet TCRdb's version contains in-frame clones alone and is incomplete. The table shows around 170,000 clones, with more than 65% occurring only once. The specimen sequenced was PBMCs. Receptors originate from a woman in her thirties in good health and CMV-seropositive.

The genes are TRBV23-1 and TRBJ1-5, with 7 bases identical to TRBD1. TRBV23-1 is an ORF, and what it does is uncertain. Trimming at V came to 2 bases and at J to 2 bases, leaving 9 bases not matched to a gene. The CDR3 is made up of 17 amino acids. Here the CDR3 reads CASSQMGQGEGNQPQHF. The DNA of the CDR3 is TGCGCCAGCAGTCAAATGGGGCAGGGGGAGGGCAATCAGCCCCAGCATTTT.

The V gene is TRBV7-9, the J gene TRBJ2-2, with a weak D call TRBD2 (7 bases). The V end lost 0 bases, the J end lost 2 bases, and 10 bases lay between the germline ends. Germline V gives CDR1 SEHNR, CDR2 FQNEAQ (reference sequence). CDR3 size: 16 residues. CDR3 DNA sequence: TGTGCCAGCAGCTTAGCGGGAGGGACAAACACCGGGGAGCTGTTTTTT. This encodes CASSLAGGTNTGELFF. Using reference TRBV7-9 and TRBJ2-2 for the parts outside the CDR3, the full variable domain is DTGVSQNPRHKITKRGQNVTFRCDPISEHNRLYWYRQTLGQGPEFLTYFQNEAQLEKSRLLSDRFSAERPKGSFSTLEIQRTEQGDSAMYLCASSLAGGTNTGELFFGEGSRLTVL.

The chain uses TRBV2 and TRBJ2-7; 8 positions match TRBD1. Trimming cost V 3 bases and J 5 bases; bases outside gene matches: 6. The V gene's germline CDR1 is SNHLY and CDR2 FYNNEI. The CDR3 has 14 residues. The CDR3 loop reads CASSEQGALDEQYF. In DNA form, the CDR3 reads TGTGCCAGCAGTGAGCAGGGGGCGCTTGACGAGCAGTACTTC.

The V gene is TRBV6-6, the J gene TRBJ1-5; the D gene is possibly TRBD1 (5 bases). V gave up 2 bases and J gave up 1 base, with 12 bases separating them. The CDR3 totals 16 residues. Germline V gene data show CDR1 as MNHNY and CDR2 as SVGAGI (reference sequence). CDR3 in amino acids: CASSYPLGGSNQPQHF. The CDR3 region has the DNA TGTGCCAGCAGTTACCCCCTGGGGGGGAGCAATCAGCCCCAGCATTTT.

This chain joins TRBV6-1 and TRBJ2-3, with 7 bases that match TRBD1. The CDR3 runs 15 residues. Germline V CDR1 and CDR2: MNHNS, SASEGT. V lost 6 bases and J lost 2; bases outside the gene matches: 8. In DNA form, the CDR3 reads TGTGCCAGCAGACAGGTTGGGACAGTCACAGATACGCAGTATTTT. This gives the protein CASRQVGTVTDTQYF.

This chain links TRBV7-2 with TRBJ1-5; possible D gene TRBD1, 5 bases. The V and J ends lost 2 bases and 1 base respectively, with 12 bases between them. The CDR3 length is 16 residues. The germline CDR1 and CDR2 sequences are SGHTA and FQGNSA. CDR3 protein: CASSLMGGWSNQPQHF. As DNA, the CDR3 is TGTGCCAGCAGCTTAATGGGGGGTTGGAGCAATCAGCCCCAGCATTTT.

The V and J genes are TRBV11-2 and TRBJ2-7; 9 nucleotides line up with TRBD1. This CDR3 has 15 residues. In germline, CDR1 is SGHAT, CDR2 FQNNGV. V gave up 2 bases and J gave up 2 bases; unmatched junction bases: 4. In DNA form, the CDR3 reads TGTGCCAGCAGCTTACGGGACAGGGCGACCTACGAGCAGTACTTC. It encodes CASSLRDRATYEQYF.

This clone was seen a single time. The rearrangement links TRBV5-5 to TRBJ2-1, with TRBD2 as a possible D gene (7 bases). Deletions cut 4 bases from V and 8 bases from J, with 22 bases between. The CDR3 runs 16 residues. The germline gives CDR1 SGHKS, CDR2 YYEKEE (reference sequence). The CDR3 sequence is CASSPWFGGARDEQFF. CDR3 nucleotides: TGTGCCAGCAGCCCGTGGTTTGGGGGGGCCAGGGATGAGCAGTTCTTC.

A single count supports this clone. The chain carries TRBV28 and TRBJ2-3; 9 bases align to TRBD2. This CDR3 is built from 17 residues. Germline CDR1 reads MDHEN; CDR2 reads SYDVKM. With V trimmed by 6 bases and J by 1 base, 11 bases remained unmatched. CDR3 in DNA: TGTGCCAGCAGCCTAGCGGGGCCGGTTAGGGGCACAGATACGCAGTATTTT. Translating gives CASSLAGPVRGTDTQYF.

The J gene is TRBJ1-1, the V gene TRBV7-2, with D unresolved. The CDR3 spans 16 residues. The V end lost 2 bases, the J end lost 1 base, and 14 bases lay between the germline ends. Germline V CDR1 and CDR2: SGHTA, FQGNSA. DNA of the CDR3: TGTGCCAGCAGCTTACCCCCTACGGGTTCGAACACTGAAGCTTTCTTT. It codes for CASSLPPTGSNTEAFF.

This clone appeared a few times. The chain recombines TRBV10-3 with TRBJ1-2; 8 nucleotides match TRBD1. Per germline, CDR1 ENHRY and CDR2 SYGVKD. Trimming took 10 bases from V and 0 from J; bases not matched to a gene: 10. The CDR3 is 15 amino acids. The CDR3 loop is CANGQGDTANYGYTF. The CDR3 DNA sequence: TGTGCCAACGGACAGGGCGATACAGCTAACTATGGCTACACCTTC.

The chain links TRBV2 to TRBJ2-3, with TRBD2 matching 8 bases. The ends lost 4 bases at V and 5 bases at J; junction bases unmatched: 11. This CDR3 spans 16 amino acids. CDR1 and CDR2 (germline): SNHLY, FYNNEI. The chain's CDR3 is CASSAPGGARGDTQYF. The CDR3 bases are TGTGCCAGCAGTGCTCCCGGGGGGGCGCGGGGAGATACGCAGTATTTT.

The genes are TRBV4-3 and TRBJ2-1; 11 nucleotides line up with TRBD2. With 4 bases clipped from V and 10 bases from J, the junction kept 9 bases outside the gene matches. Germline-derived CDR1 and CDR2 are LGHNA and YSLEER. CDR3 length: 15 residues. CDR3: CASSLGLAGPAEQFF. In nucleotides, the CDR3 is TGCGCCAGCAGCCTCGGACTAGCGGGCCCAGCGGAGCAGTTCTTC.

V and J are TRBV5-4 and TRBJ2-5; 10 nucleotides agree with TRBD1. Germline V gene sequence: CDR1 SGHNT, CDR2 YYREEE (reference sequence). Trimming took 4 bases from V and 5 from J; bases not matched to a gene: 11. The CDR3 sequence is 16 residues long. CDR3 DNA sequence: TGTGCCAGCAGCGCCGATGACAGGGGGCGCGGGGAGACCCAGTACTTC. Translating it yields CASSADDRGRGETQYF.

The sample holds one count of this clone. V usage is TRBV5-3 and J usage is TRBJ1-2; D remains unclear. TRBV5-3 is an ORF, and what it does is uncertain. CDR3 length equals 15 residues. V was trimmed by 4 bases and J by 4 bases, leaving 17 bases between them. This CDR3 reads CARSLLKAWSYGYTF. Here the CDR3 DNA reads TGTGCCAGAAGCCTCCTAAAGGCGTGGAGCTATGGCTACACCTTC.

The chain recombines TRBV28 with TRBJ2-3, with TRBD2 identical over 8 bases. The CDR3 contains 16 residues. After removal of 3 bases from V and 4 bases from J, the junction contained 9 bases not matched to a gene. Germline CDR1 MDHEN, CDR2 SYDVKM. CDR3 bases: TGTGCCAGCAGTTTGTTAGCGGGGCGCCGCGCAGATACGCAGTATTTT. It specifies CASSLLAGRRADTQYF.

The rearrangement links TRBV28 to TRBJ1-5; 7 bases agree with TRBD1. The V segment lost 4 bases and the J segment 7 bases; nucleotides outside the gene matches: 7. Germline V CDR1 and CDR2: MDHEN, SYDVKM. The CDR3 spans 14 residues. CDR3 region: CASSYESTGQPQHF. CDR3 sequence (DNA): TGTGCCAGCAGTTACGAGTCGACAGGGCAGCCCCAGCATTTT. The full variable domain, in which reference TRBV28 and TRBJ1-5 provide the parts outside the CDR3, is DVKVTQSSRYLVKRTGEKVFLECVQDMDHENMFWYRQDPGLGLRLIYFSYDVKMKEKGDIPEGYSVSREKKERFSLILESASTNQTSMYLCASSYESTGQPQHFGDGTRLSIL.

The J gene is TRBJ2-1, the V gene TRBV7-3; TRBD2 matches 10 bases. The CDR3 totals 18 residues. The germline CDR1 and CDR2 sequences are SGHTA and FQGTGA. V was clipped by 1 base and J by 4 bases; unmatched bases: 10. For the CDR3, the DNA is TGTGCCAGCAGCTTAAGTCCGGTAGCGGGGGGTACATACAATGAGCAGTTCTTC. Translation: CASSLSPVAGGTYNEQFF.